The clone carrying this TCR beta chain was counted a single time. Its target is unknown. This specimen belongs to a study of T cell responses to AZD1222 COVID-19 vaccine. At the level of the study: Investigators merged groups given second doses at roughly 4 or roughly 12 weeks.

The germline V gene encodes CDR1 MNHEY and CDR2 SMNVEV (reference sequence). This CDR3 has 14 residues. Trimming stripped 5 bases from V and 9 bases from J, with 17 bases between. General observations from the study: Across the whole spike, CD4 TCRs peaked at regions 160-218 and 743-854. Reports say nearly half of spike-specific TCRs go after unmutated variant regions. Clonal diversity was possibly underestimated; the donors were predominantly white British and more often female.

Libraries were prepared by immunoSEQ multiplex PCR; TCRdb keeps only in-frame clonotypes and omits some of them. The sample carries around 120,000 clones, roughly 90% recorded once. The clonotype was recovered from an adult in good health. The chain joins TRBV27 to TRBJ1-5, with a tentative D call TRBD1 (5 bases). The specimen was peripheral blood, collected on day 0 of AZD1222 vaccination. The CDR3 DNA follows: TGTGCCAGCAGTCGGACCGCGGGGCCCCGGCCCCAGCATTTT. This codes for CASSRTAGPRPQHF.